These 3 T cell receptor beta chains were all obtained from the same sample, sequenced in a study of blood T cell repertoires in COVID-19. Assay: immunoSEQ multiplex PCR; the TCRdb copy retains only in-frame clones and omits some. Altogether roughly 170,000 clones are present, about 86% being singletons, with the ten largest covering roughly an eighth. Material for sequencing was peripheral blood. These receptors all stem from a woman aged 65 to 85 with COVID-19, enrolled during active disease.

This sequence joins TRBV2 and TRBJ2-5, with D unresolved. This CDR3 is 13 amino acids long. Germline V gives CDR1 SNHLY, CDR2 FYNNEI. The ends were cut back, 5 bases at V and 5 bases at J, with 12 bases in the middle. CDR3 bases: TGTGCCAGCAGTTTCGGAGTGGTGGAGACCCAGTACTTC. Protein: CASSFGVVETQYF.

The chain employs TRBV6-5 and TRBJ2-7, with 7 bases identical to TRBD1. The ends lost 6 bases at V and 9 bases at J; junction bases unmatched: 14. The CDR3 is 14 amino acids. Germline V gene data show CDR1 as MNHEY and CDR2 as SVGAGI. The CDR3 region has the DNA TGTGCCAGCAGCCCCGACAGGGATCGAGGTCGGCAGTACTTC. The encoded protein is CASSPDRDRGRQYF.

The J gene is TRBJ2-1, the V gene TRBV29-1, with D possibly matching TRBD2 (6 bases). The CDR3 runs to 14 residues. Germline V gene lookup returns CDR1 SQVTM and CDR2 ANQGSEA. Trimming removed 5 bases at V and 6 bases at J, with 17 bases between. The CDR3 DNA reads as TGCAGCGTTTGGGGGGACGGGATTCTCAATGAGCAGTTCTTC. It is translated as CSVWGDGILNEQFF.